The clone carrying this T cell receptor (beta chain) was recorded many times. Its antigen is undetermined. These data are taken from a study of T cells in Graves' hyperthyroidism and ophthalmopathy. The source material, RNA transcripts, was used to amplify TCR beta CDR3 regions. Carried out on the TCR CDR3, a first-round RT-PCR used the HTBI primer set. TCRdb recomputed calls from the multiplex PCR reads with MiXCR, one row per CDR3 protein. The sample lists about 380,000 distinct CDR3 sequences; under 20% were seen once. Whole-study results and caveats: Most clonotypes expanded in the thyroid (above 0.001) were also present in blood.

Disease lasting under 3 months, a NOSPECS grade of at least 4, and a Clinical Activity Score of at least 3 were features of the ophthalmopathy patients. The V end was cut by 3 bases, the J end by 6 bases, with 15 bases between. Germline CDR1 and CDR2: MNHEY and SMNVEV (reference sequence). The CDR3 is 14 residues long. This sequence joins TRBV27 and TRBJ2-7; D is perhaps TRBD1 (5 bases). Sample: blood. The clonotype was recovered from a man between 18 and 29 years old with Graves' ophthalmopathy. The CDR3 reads CASSFKGNRGEQYF. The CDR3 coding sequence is TGTGCCAGCAGTTTTAAGGGGAATAGGGGCGAGCAGTACTTC.